This T cell receptor beta chain derives from a study of T-cell reconstitution after alpha-beta-depleted transplantation in children. Worth noting for this clonotype: This may be a read error: a much more frequent sequence differs by one nucleotide.

This CDR3 is 14 amino acids long. Germline loops: CDR1 SQVTM, CDR2 ANQGSEA. Construction of the TCRbeta library involved unique molecular identifiers. TCRdb re-derived calls from the PCR reads in MiXCR, one entry per CDR3 protein. This table has about 600,000 distinct CDR3 sequences, over 9.5% appearing once. The genes are TRBV29-1 and TRBJ1-1; no firm D call. The receptor was derived from a human donor who donated a stem cell graft to a child with acute myeloid leukemia. This specimen consisted of PBMCs from the stem cell graft donor, obtained from the stem cell graft. The CDR3 DNA is TGCAGCGTTGATGCAGGACTTATGAACACTAAAGCTTTCTTT. This codes for CSVDAGLMNTKAFF.